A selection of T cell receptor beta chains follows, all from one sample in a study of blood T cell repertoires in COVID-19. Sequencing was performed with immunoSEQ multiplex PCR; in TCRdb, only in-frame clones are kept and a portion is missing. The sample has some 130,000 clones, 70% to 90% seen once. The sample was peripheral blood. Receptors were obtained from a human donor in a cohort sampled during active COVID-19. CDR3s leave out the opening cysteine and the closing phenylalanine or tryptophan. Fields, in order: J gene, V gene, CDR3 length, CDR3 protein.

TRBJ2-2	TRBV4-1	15	ASSQRDQGAPPGELF
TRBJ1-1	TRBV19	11	ASSRYGQGEAF
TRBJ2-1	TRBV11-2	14	ASSSRQGANYNEQF
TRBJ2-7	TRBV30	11	AWSPHSLYEQY
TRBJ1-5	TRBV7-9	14	ASSLGTGGANQPQH
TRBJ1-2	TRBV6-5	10	ATGQEPYGYT
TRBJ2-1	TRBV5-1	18	ASSLSSGTSFRSSYNEQF
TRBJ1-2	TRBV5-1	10	ASSNEGYGYT
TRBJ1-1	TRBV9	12	ASSAGDRNTEAF
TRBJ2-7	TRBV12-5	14	ASGLVLTQDPYEQY
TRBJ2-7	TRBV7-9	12	ASSWTTDTYEQY
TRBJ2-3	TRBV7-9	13	ASSPREGHTDTQY
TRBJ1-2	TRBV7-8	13	ASSPGSPGNYGYT
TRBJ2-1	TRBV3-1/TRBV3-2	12	ASSQRGRGNEQF
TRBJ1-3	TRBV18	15	ASSSSTQGFSGNTIY
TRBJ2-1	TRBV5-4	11	ASSFPPPDEQF
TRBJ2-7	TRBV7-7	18	ASSLVGGENRERTSYEQY
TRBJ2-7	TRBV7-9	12	ASSSTGRAYEQY
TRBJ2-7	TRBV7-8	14	ASSLISGGGSYEQY
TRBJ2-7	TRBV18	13	ASSPGLHPSYEQY
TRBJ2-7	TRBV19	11	ASRELGGYEQY
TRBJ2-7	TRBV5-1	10	ASSDLASKQY
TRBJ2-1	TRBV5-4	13	ASSLGGLAKDEQF
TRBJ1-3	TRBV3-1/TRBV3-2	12	ASSQGFQGNTIY
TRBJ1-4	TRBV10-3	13	AISEATGRPEKLF
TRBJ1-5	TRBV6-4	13	ASNFIAEHNQPQH
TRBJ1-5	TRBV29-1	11	SVKAGGNQPQH
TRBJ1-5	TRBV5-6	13	ASSLAVGVGQPQH
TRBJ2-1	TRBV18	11	ASSPPTRNEQF
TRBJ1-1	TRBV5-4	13	ASKRHGTESLEAF
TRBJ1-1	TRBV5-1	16	ASSLVGQGGGRNTEAF
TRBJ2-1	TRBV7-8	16	ASSPAASGGTLYNEQF
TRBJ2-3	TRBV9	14	ASSIGLAASTDTQY
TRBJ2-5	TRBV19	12	ASKGHQGHETQY
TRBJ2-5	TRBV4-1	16	ASSRTGHTPNTQETQY
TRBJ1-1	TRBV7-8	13	ASSLEPRGDTEAF
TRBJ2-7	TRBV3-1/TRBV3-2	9	ASSQAGEQY
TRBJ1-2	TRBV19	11	ASSDDRRNGYT
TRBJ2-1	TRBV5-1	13	ASSLGLAGGDEQF
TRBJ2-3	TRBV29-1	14	SGGTSGGYSTDTQY
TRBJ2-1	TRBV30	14	AWSVRASGGAVEQF
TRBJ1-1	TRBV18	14	ASSPLRDRENTEAF
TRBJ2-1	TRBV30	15	ASSGASMVSSYNEQF
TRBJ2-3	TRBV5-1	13	ASSSPGQTTDTQY
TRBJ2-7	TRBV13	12	ASSLSGQDYEQY
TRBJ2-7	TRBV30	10	AWSPLQYEQY
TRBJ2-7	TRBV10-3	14	AISGTSGGLLYEQY
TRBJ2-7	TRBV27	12	ASSPGTGGNEQY
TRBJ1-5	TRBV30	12	AWTGNIGNQPQH
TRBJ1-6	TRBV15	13	ATSTRGVRNSPLH
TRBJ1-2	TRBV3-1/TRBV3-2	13	ASSQRDRDSYGYT
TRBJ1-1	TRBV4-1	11	ASSQERGTEAF
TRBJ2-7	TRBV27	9	ASTLPYEQY
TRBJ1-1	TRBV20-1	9	SAPWGAEAF
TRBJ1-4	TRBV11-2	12	ASSPPGGHEKLF
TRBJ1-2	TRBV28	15	ASSLEKRAPNHYGYT
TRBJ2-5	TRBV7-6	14	ASSLSGSGGVETQY
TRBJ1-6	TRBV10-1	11	ASSERVDSPLH
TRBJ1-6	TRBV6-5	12	ASSYTQYNSPLH
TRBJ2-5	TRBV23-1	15	ASPIRVSAGGQETQY